The sequence of this TCR beta chain was determined in a study of molecular identifiers for immune sequencing clone quantification. Overall study context: Five aliquots were made in replicates from the RNA of around 20,000 or 100,000 naive CD8 cells, and four were sequenced. Regarding the study as a whole: Barcode collisions between identical TCR molecules could shrink estimates of highly expanded clone sizes.

The table lists this clonotype with a few counts. Its target is unknown. The CDR3 extends over 15 amino acids. Deletions cut 5 bases from V and 0 bases from J, with 11 bases between. The V gene's germline CDR1 is SGHTA and CDR2 FQGTGA. Source material for naive CD8 libraries was about 17,000 to 1,100,000 sorted cells, with 10%, 30% or 50% RNA. In the sort, naive CD8 T cells were defined as CD8+CD4-CCR7+CD45RA+. TCRdb ran MiXCR on the PCR reads and lists one entry per CDR3 protein. There are some 580,000 distinct CDR3 sequences in the sample; over 25% occur only once, and 0.78% lies in the top ten. V gene TRBV7-3 combines with J gene TRBJ2-1; the D gene is possibly TRBD2 (5 bases). The sample comprised naive CD8+ T cells from blood, with Jurkat cell RNA spiked in. The subset denotes: FACS-sorted CD8+CD4-CCR7+CD45RA+ naive T cells. The sequence was collected from a human donor in good health. Some libraries in this study had Jurkat cell RNA spiked in. CDR3 residues: CASSAVASSYNEQFF. The CDR3 DNA follows: TGTGCCAGCAGCGCCGTAGCGAGCTCCTACAATGAGCAGTTCTTC.